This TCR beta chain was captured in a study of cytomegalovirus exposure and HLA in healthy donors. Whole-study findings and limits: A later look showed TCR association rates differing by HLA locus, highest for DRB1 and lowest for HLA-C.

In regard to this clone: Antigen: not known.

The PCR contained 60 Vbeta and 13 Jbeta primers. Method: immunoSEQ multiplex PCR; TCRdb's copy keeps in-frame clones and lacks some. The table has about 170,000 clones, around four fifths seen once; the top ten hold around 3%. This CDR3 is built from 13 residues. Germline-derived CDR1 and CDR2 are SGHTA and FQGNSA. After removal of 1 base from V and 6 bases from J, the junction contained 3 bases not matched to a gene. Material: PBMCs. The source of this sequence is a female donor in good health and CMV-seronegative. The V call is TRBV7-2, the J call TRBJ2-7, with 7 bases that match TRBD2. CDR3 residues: CASSLDGGGEQYF. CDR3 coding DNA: TGTGCCAGCAGCTTAGATGGGGGGGGCGAGCAGTACTTC.